Shown below are 3 T cell receptor beta chains from a single sample sequenced in a study of T cell responses to AZD1222 COVID-19 vaccine. The method was immunoSEQ multiplex PCR; TCRdb's version includes in-frame clones alone and lacks a portion of them. In the table there are 150,000 to 180,000 clones, over 90% of which are singletons. Sequencing was performed on peripheral blood, taken 28 days after the second AZD1222 dose. These receptor sequences come from an adult who received the AZD1222 COVID-19 vaccine.

V and J are TRBV7-8 and TRBJ1-2; 8 nucleotides line up with TRBD1. This CDR3 has 16 residues. Germline trimming cut 1 base from V and 8 bases from J; bases unmatched to any gene: 12. Germline lookup yields CDR1 SGHVS and CDR2 FQNEAQ. In DNA, the CDR3 is TGTGCCAGCAGCTTAGGGAGACAGGGGCCGGAGGGGGGCTACACCTTC. This translates into CASSLGRQGPEGGYTF.

The chain uses TRBV28 and TRBJ1-2, with D perhaps matching TRBD1 (5 bases). The CDR3 covers 12 residues. Germline CDR1 is MDHEN and CDR2 is SYDVKM. Between the trimmed V and J ends, which lost 6 bases and 8 bases, there was a span of 13 bases. In DNA, the CDR3 is TGTGCCAGCAGACCGGGACGTGACGGCTACACCTTC. It is translated as CASRPGRDGYTF.

CDR3 protein: CASSLASGTGELFF. DNA for the CDR3: TGTGCCAGCAGCTTAGCATCCGGAACCGGGGAGCTGTTTTTT. This rearrangement joins TRBV7-9 to TRBJ2-2; the D is unclear. Germline CDR1 reads SEHNR; CDR2 reads FQNEAQ (reference sequence). The CDR3 totals 14 residues. Trimming took 0 bases from V and 5 from J, leaving 7 bases between them.